This is a list of T cell receptor beta chains from one sample in a study of siplizumab effects on memory and regulatory T cells. Only in-frame clones appear in the TCRdb table, and some are missing; sequencing was by immunoSEQ multiplex PCR. The table includes about 100,000 clones, approximately 90% detected once. Sequencing was performed on Tregs sorted from blood. The receptors originated from a human donor in good health. The CDR3 runs from the conserved cysteine through the conserved F or W. A D gene is named only where the DNA matches it firmly. Clone size is given for some rows only: seen once, a few or many times, or a class if the clone is expanded.

TRBJ2-5	TRBV5-1	NA	NA	CASSSQNPGETQYF	TGCGCCAGCAGCTCGCAAAATCCGGGAGAGACCCAGTACTTC
TRBJ1-2	TRBV25-1	NA	NA	CASSEYSGLSYGYTF	TGTGCCAGCAGTGAATATTCCGGACTCTCCTATGGCTACACCTTC
TRBJ2-3	TRBV5-4	TRBD2	NA	CASSLGGGLTDTQYF	TGTGCCAGCAGCTTGGGCGGGGGACTCACAGATACGCAGTATTTT
TRBJ2-5	TRBV4-1	NA	NA	CASSPEGGRTQYF	TGCGCCAGCAGCCCAGAGGGGGGTAGGACCCAGTACTTC
TRBJ1-5	TRBV6-6	NA	NA	CASSYYLGNQPQHF	TGTGCCAGCAGTTACTACTTGGGTAATCAGCCCCAGCATTTT
TRBJ2-3	TRBV9	NA	NA	CASSVEPGAKDTQYF	TGTGCCAGCAGCGTAGAGCCCGGGGCGAAAGATACGCAGTATTTT
TRBJ2-3	TRBV19	NA	NA	CASRGRDTQYF	TGTGCCAGTAGGGGTAGAGATACGCAGTATTTT
TRBJ1-5	TRBV19	TRBD1	NA	CASSIVTGINQPQHF	TGTGCCAGTAGTATAGTGACAGGGATTAATCAGCCCCAGCATTTT
TRBJ2-3	TRBV6-6	TRBD2	NA	CASTGRPSGFADTQYF	TGTGCCAGCACCGGGCGGCCTAGCGGATTTGCAGATACGCAGTATTTT
TRBJ2-4	TRBV5-1	NA	NA	CASSLVGQGRNIQYF	TGCGCCAGCAGCTTGGTGGGGCAGGGCAGGAACATTCAGTACTTC
TRBJ1-6	TRBV7-2	NA	NA	CASSNRVTLHF	TGTGCCAGCAGTAACCGGGTAACCCTCCACTTT
TRBJ2-2	TRBV21-1	NA	NA	CASSNFGTFGELFF	TGTGCCAGCAGCAACTTCGGGACTTTTGGGGAGCTGTTTTTT
TRBJ2-7	TRBV27	TRBD2	NA	CASGIAGARYEQYF	TGTGCCAGCGGTATAGCGGGAGCAAGATACGAGCAGTACTTC
TRBJ2-2	TRBV14	NA	NA	CASSQVAYTGELFF	TGTGCCAGCAGCCAAGTTGCGTACACCGGGGAGCTGTTTTTT
TRBJ1-2	TRBV28	NA	NA	CASTEIGQGNYGYTF	TGTGCCAGCACCGAGATCGGGCAGGGGAACTATGGCTACACCTTC
TRBJ2-4	TRBV6-4	NA	NA	CASRGGKLGGHGVQKDIQYF	TGTGCCAGCAGGGGTGGGAAATTGGGAGGTCACGGCGTCCAAAAAGACATTCAGTACTTC
TRBJ1-3	TRBV5-6	NA	NA	CASSFLGVPSSGNTIYF	TGTGCCAGCAGCTTCCTTGGGGTCCCAAGCTCTGGAAACACCATATATTTT
TRBJ2-2	TRBV5-4	TRBD2	few	CASSFGGLAGGTGELFF	TGTGCCAGCAGCTTCGGTGGGCTAGCGGGAGGGACCGGGGAGCTGTTTTTT
TRBJ2-6	TRBV15	NA	NA	CATSSAGSGANVLTF	TGTGCCACCAGCAGTGCCGGATCTGGGGCCAACGTCCTGACTTTC
TRBJ2-7	TRBV6-1	TRBD2	NA	CASSEALLAGAYEQYF	TGTGCCAGCAGTGAAGCCCTCCTAGCGGGAGCGTACGAGCAGTACTTC
TRBJ1-6	TRBV2	TRBD1	once	CASTLDRDNNSPLHF	TGTGCCAGCACCCTGGACAGGGACAATAATTCACCCCTCCACTTT
TRBJ2-5	TRBV5-1	TRBD1	NA	CASRRPGQGKTQYF	TGCGCCAGCAGGCGACCGGGACAGGGAAAGACCCAGTACTTC
TRBJ1-1	TRBV6-1	TRBD1	NA	CASSEFTGDTEAFF	TGTGCCAGCAGTGAGTTTACAGGGGACACTGAAGCTTTCTTT
TRBJ2-1	TRBV27	TRBD2	NA	CASSTLPTSGVYNEQFF	TGTGCCAGCAGTACCTTACCTACTAGCGGGGTCTACAATGAGCAGTTCTTC
TRBJ2-5	TRBV27	NA	NA	CASSPFLAKQETQYF	TGTGCCAGCAGTCCCTTCCTAGCGAAGCAAGAGACCCAGTACTTC